The entry below gives a single TCR beta chain sequence along with its context. No antigen is known for it. The V gene end was trimmed by 3 bases and the J gene end by 5 bases; junction bases not matched to a gene: 12. The CDR3 is 16 amino acids. Germline V gene lookup returns CDR1 MDHEN and CDR2 SYDVKM. The data originate from a study of cytomegalovirus exposure and HLA in healthy donors. Study-wide findings and caveats: Listed as cytomegalovirus-associated were 164 TCR beta chains.

This PCR relied on a set of 60 Vbeta primers and 13 Jbeta primers. Produced via immunoSEQ multiplex PCR; TCRdb's table is partial and in-frame only. This sample has around 88,000 clones; approximately 74% occur once, and the top ten carry approximately 2%. The receptor was derived from a male donor in good health and CMV-seronegative. Sequencing was carried out using PBMCs. The rearrangement uses TRBV28 and TRBJ2-7, with 8 bases lining up with TRBD1. For the CDR3, the DNA is TGTGCCAGCAGTTTTTCAACTCAGGGGGCAAGGAACGAGCAGTACTTC. Protein product: CASSFSTQGARNEQYF.